Listed here are 30 T cell receptor beta chains from one sample, sequenced in a study of technical replicates of blood from a few donors. Clones were sequenced by immunoSEQ multiplex PCR, and TCRdb holds only the in-frame ones, with some missing. The sample comprises some 84,000 clones, roughly nine tenths of which are singletons, and around 0.42% rests with the top ten. The sample consisted of T cells isolated from PBMCs. Receptors were obtained from a human donor in good health.

The J gene is TRBJ2-5, the V gene TRBV2; TRBD1 matches 11 bases. V lost 10 bases to trimming and J lost 5 bases; unmatched junction nucleotides: 6. CDR3 length: 13 amino acids. Germline V gene data show CDR1 as SNHLY and CDR2 as FYNNEI. The CDR3 DNA sequence: TGTGCCATCGGACAGGGGGCGCCTGAGACCCAGTACTTC. Protein product: CAIGQGAPETQYF. Full variable domain (missing parts from reference TRBV2 and TRBJ2-5): EPEVTQTPSHQVTQMGQEVILRCVPISNHLYFYWYRQILGQKVEFLVSFYNNEISEKSEIFDDQFSVERPDGSNFTLKIRSTKLEDSAMYFCAIGQGAPETQYFGPGTRLLVL.

The rearrangement joins TRBV19 to TRBJ2-7, with 10 nucleotides matching TRBD2. CDR1 and CDR2 from the germline V gene are LNHDA and SQIVND (reference sequence). This CDR3 has 16 residues. V dropped 6 bases and J dropped 4; count of bases not matched to a gene: 12. In nucleotides, the CDR3 is TGTGCCAGTAGCCTCAATGTACCTAGCGGGAGTTACGAGCAGTACTTC. Its translation is CASSLNVPSGSYEQYF.

In nucleotides, the CDR3 is TGTGCCAGCAGCCCTAGACTAGTGAATGAGCAGTTCTTC. Protein: CASSPRLVNEQFF. The gene calls are TRBV16 and TRBJ2-1, with D perhaps matching TRBD2 (6 bases). There are 13 residues in the CDR3. Trimming left V 4 bases short and J 7 bases short, with 11 bases between. Germline assignment: CDR1 KGHSY and CDR2 FQNENV.

This chain connects TRBV5-6 to TRBJ2-1, with 8 bases aligning to TRBD1. Germline values: CDR1 SGHDT, CDR2 YYEEEE. The CDR3 has 13 amino acids. Trimming removed 5 bases from V and 5 bases from J; junction bases left unmatched: 3. CDR3 DNA sequence: TGTGCCAGCAGAATGGGACAGGACAATGAGCAGTTCTTC. It codes for CASRMGQDNEQFF.

A note on this clone: Additional DNA sequences in this sample encode the identical CDR3. CDR3 protein: CASSQDRGLNTEAFF. The CDR3 DNA is TGCGCCAGCAGCCAAGACAGGGGTCTGAACACTGAAGCTTTCTTT. The V and J genes are TRBV4-3 and TRBJ1-1, with D tentatively TRBD1 (6 bases). The CDR3 spans 15 residues. V shed 0 bases and J shed 0 bases, with 8 bases lying between them. Germline lookup yields CDR1 LGHNA and CDR2 YSLEER.

This chain uses TRBV5-4 with TRBJ1-1; D is undetermined. CDR3 length equals 12 residues. V was shortened by 0 bases and J by 5 bases, with 5 bases between the two germline ends. Germline CDR1 and CDR2: SGHNT and YYREEE (reference sequence). The CDR3 sequence is CASSLAYTEAFF. Here the CDR3 DNA reads TGTGCCAGCAGCTTGGCCTATACTGAAGCTTTCTTT. The variable domain in full, with the rest retrieved from reference TRBV5-4 and TRBJ1-1, is ETGVTQSPTHLIKTRGQQVTLRCSSQSGHNTVSWYQQALGQGPQFIFQYYREEENGRGNFPPRFSGLQFPNYSSELNVNALELDDSALYLCASSLAYTEAFFGQGTRLTVV.

This chain links TRBV10-3 with TRBJ2-7, with TRBD1 matching over 10 bases. J gave up 4 bases and V 5 bases, and 8 bases lay outside the gene matches. Germline CDR1 reads ENHRY; CDR2 reads SYGVKD. CDR3 size: 15 residues. CDR3 in amino acids: CAISTSPGQGYEQYF. The CDR3 DNA sequence: TGTGCCATCAGTACTAGTCCGGGACAGGGGTACGAGCAGTACTTC.

This chain uses TRBV28 with TRBJ1-5; unclear D gene. Germline V gene lookup returns CDR1 MDHEN and CDR2 SYDVKM. The CDR3 length is 11 residues. V lost 3 bases, J lost 6 bases, and 3 bases lay in between. The CDR3 DNA follows: TGTGCCAGCAGTTTCAGTCAGCCCCAGCATTTT. This codes for CASSFSQPQHF.

V and J are TRBV18 and TRBJ1-3; the match to TRBD1 covers 7 bases. The germline gives CDR1 KGHSH, CDR2 LQKENI. The trim removed 4 bases at V and 0 bases at J, leaving 3 bases unmatched. The CDR3 has 15 residues. CDR3 bases: TGTGCCAGCTCACGGGGGACAGTCTCTGGAAACACCATATATTTT. Protein: CASSRGTVSGNTIYF.

This chain connects TRBV7-3 to TRBJ2-1; 14 bases are a match to TRBD2. After removal of 2 bases from V and 5 bases from J, the junction contained 2 bases not matched to a gene. This CDR3 contains 16 residues. CDR1 SGHTA and CDR2 FQGTGA come from the germline V gene. CDR3 region: CASSLWGLAGDNEQFF. In DNA form, the CDR3 reads TGTGCCAGCAGCTTATGGGGACTAGCGGGAGACAATGAGCAGTTCTTC. The entire variable domain, with the rest obtained from reference TRBV7-3 and TRBJ2-1, is as follows: GAGVSQTPSNKVTEKGKYVELRCDPISGHTALYWYRQSLGQGPEFLIYFQGTGAADDSGLPNDRFFAVRPEGSVSTLKIQRTERGDSAVYLCASSLWGLAGDNEQFFGPGTRLTVL.

CDR3 in DNA: TGTGCCAGCAGCTCAGGGGGACAATCCCGCACAGATACGCAGTATTTT. Encoded protein: CASSSGGQSRTDTQYF. The rearrangement joins TRBV7-3 to TRBJ2-3; 7 bases map to TRBD1. This CDR3 is built from 16 residues. The V and J ends lost 4 bases and 1 base, in that order; junction bases with no gene match: 8. Germline CDR1 SGHTA, CDR2 FQGTGA.

The chain joins TRBV19 to TRBJ2-2; 9 bases are shared with TRBD2. V trimming: 7 bases; J trimming: 7 bases; junction bases outside the gene matches: 7. Germline CDR1 LNHDA, CDR2 SQIVND (reference sequence). The CDR3 consists of 14 residues. The CDR3 DNA sequence: TGTGCCAGTATTAGCGGGGGCTCGGGCGGGGAGCTGTTTTTT. It is translated as CASISGGSGGELFF.

This rearrangement joins TRBV5-4 to TRBJ1-1; the D gene is possibly TRBD1 (5 bases). Germline V gives CDR1 SGHNT, CDR2 YYREEE (reference sequence). The CDR3 totals 14 residues. Deletions cut 2 bases from V and 0 bases from J, with 8 bases between. The DNA for the CDR3 is TGTGCCAGCAGCTTTTCGGGGGTGAACACTGAAGCTTTCTTT. Amino acids: CASSFSGVNTEAFF.

V and J are TRBV10-3 and TRBJ1-2; D is unresolved. CDR1 is ENHRY and CDR2 is SYGVKD in the germline V gene. The CDR3 sequence is 13 residues long. The V gene lost 5 bases and the J gene lost 7 bases, with 14 bases spanning the gap. CDR3: CAISPDPRRGYTF. CDR3 bases: TGTGCCATCAGTCCAGACCCTAGGCGTGGCTACACCTTC.

The rearrangement links TRBV19 to TRBJ1-1; D may be TRBD1 (6 bases). V lost 4 bases to trimming and J lost 10 bases, with 10 bases between them. The CDR3 runs to 11 residues. Germline V gene data show CDR1 as LNHDA and CDR2 as SQIVND (reference sequence). The CDR3 region is CASSTGVGAFF. The CDR3 DNA reads as TGTGCCAGTAGTACAGGGGTTGGAGCTTTCTTT.

The chain couples TRBV9 to TRBJ2-2; maybe TRBD1 (5 bases). V gave up 4 bases and J gave up 4 bases, with 8 bases separating them. Germline assignment: CDR1 SGDLS and CDR2 YYNGEE. The CDR3 is 13 residues long. CDR3 loop: CASSPRVTGELFF. In nucleotides, the CDR3 is TGTGCCAGCAGCCCCAGGGTCACCGGGGAGCTGTTTTTT.

The V and J genes are TRBV9 and TRBJ2-3, with 12 bases aligning to TRBD2. J was trimmed by 6 bases and V by 0 bases; bases with no gene match: 8. CDR3 length: 17 residues. CDR1 is SGDLS, CDR2 YYNGEE, per germline. The DNA of the CDR3 is TGTGCCAGCAGCGTAGATTTACTAGCGGGAGGACCCGATACGCAGTATTTT. Its translation: CASSVDLLAGGPDTQYF.

The rearrangement uses TRBV5-5 and TRBJ2-5, with 15 positions matching TRBD2. Germline values: CDR1 SGHKS, CDR2 YYEKEE (reference sequence). This CDR3 is built from 17 residues. J gave up 5 bases and V 3 bases, and 8 bases lay outside the gene matches. CDR3 nucleotide sequence: TGTGCCAGCAGCTCCGGACTAGCGGGAGGGCCTAGGGAGACCCAGTACTTC. Residues: CASSSGLAGGPRETQYF.

The rearrangement links TRBV7-9 to TRBJ1-1, with D possibly being TRBD1 (6 bases). The CDR3 contains 12 residues. With 5 bases removed from V and 8 bases from J, the gap between germline ends came to 12 bases. Germline V gene lookup returns CDR1 SEHNR and CDR2 FQNEAQ (reference sequence). The CDR3 protein is CASSPGGAEAFF. The CDR3 region has the DNA TGTGCCAGCAGCCCCGGGGGGGCAGAAGCTTTCTTT.

The genes are TRBV27 and TRBJ2-7, with D possibly matching TRBD2 (5 bases). The CDR3 covers 14 residues. CDR1 is MNHEY and CDR2 is SMNVEV in the germline V gene (reference sequence). V was shortened by 3 bases and J by 2 bases, with 11 bases between the two germline ends. CDR3 in DNA: TGTGCCAGCAGTTTTAAAGGAGGTCCCTACGAGCAGTACTTC. It codes for CASSFKGGPYEQYF.

The chain has TRBV28 and TRBJ2-7; 7 nucleotides line up with TRBD1. This CDR3 is 14 amino acids long. Trimming cost V 8 bases and J 5 bases; bases outside gene matches: 12. Germline CDR1 MDHEN, CDR2 SYDVKM. For the CDR3, the DNA is TGTGCCAGCGGTCAAAGGGGGCCAGACGACGAGCAGTACTTC. Encoded protein: CASGQRGPDDEQYF.

The chain employs TRBV30 and TRBJ1-5; D is undetermined. The CDR3 contains 11 residues. From germline, CDR1 is GTSNPN and CDR2 SVGIG (reference sequence). Deletions cut 7 bases from V and 3 bases from J, with 7 bases between. The DNA of the CDR3 is TGTGCCTTCGGAGTCAATCAGCCCCAGCATTTT. Its translation is CAFGVNQPQHF.

The chain recombines TRBV11-2 with TRBJ2-7; D gene ambiguous. V lost 3 bases and J 3 bases, leaving 12 bases between the germline ends. Germline loops: CDR1 SGHAT, CDR2 FQNNGV. The CDR3 sequence is 14 residues long. The CDR3 loop reads CASSFETFVYEQYF. Written as DNA, the CDR3 is TGTGCCAGCAGCTTCGAGACTTTTGTCTACGAGCAGTACTTC.

The V and J genes are TRBV7-6 and TRBJ2-1, with a possible D match to TRBD1 (5 bases). The V end was cut by 1 base, the J end by 4 bases, with 8 bases between. This CDR3 comprises 14 residues. Germline V gives CDR1 SGHVS, CDR2 FNYEAQ. Written as DNA, the CDR3 is TGTGCCAGCAGCTTAGGGGGCGAATACAATGAGCAGTTCTTC. It is translated as CASSLGGEYNEQFF.

This chain's CDR3 is CASASYGLGDEQFF. The CDR3 DNA is TGTGCCAGCGCCTCCTATGGTCTCGGAGATGAGCAGTTCTTC. The V call is TRBV6-4, the J call TRBJ2-1; D remains unclear. V shed 8 bases and J shed 8 bases, with 19 bases lying between them. Germline loops: CDR1 MRHNA, CDR2 SNTAGT. This CDR3 has 14 residues.

The rearrangement uses TRBV5-6 and TRBJ2-7; a weak D match, TRBD1 (5 bases). In germline, CDR1 is SGHDT, CDR2 YYEEEE. The CDR3 is made up of 12 amino acids. V lost 5 bases to trimming and J lost 2 bases, with 8 bases between them. This chain's CDR3 is CASRQETYEQYF. The DNA of the CDR3 is TGTGCCAGCAGACAGGAGACCTACGAGCAGTACTTC.

The rearrangement uses TRBV7-8 and TRBJ2-7, with 7 bases identical to TRBD1. This CDR3 region has 14 residues. Losses at the gene ends were 3 bases for V and 5 bases for J; bases not matched to a gene: 7. Germline V gene sequence: CDR1 SGHVS, CDR2 FQNEAQ. This CDR3 reads CASSFDREVNEQYF. CDR3 sequence (DNA): TGTGCCAGCAGCTTTGACAGGGAAGTGAACGAGCAGTACTTC.

The genes are TRBV14 and TRBJ2-1, with D hard to call. V dropped 8 bases and J dropped 6 bases, with 11 bases sitting between them. The germline V gene encodes CDR1 SGHDN and CDR2 FVKESK. This CDR3 contains 12 residues. The CDR3 here is CASALRLNEQFF. The CDR3 DNA is TGTGCCAGCGCACTTAGACTCAATGAGCAGTTCTTC.

This rearrangement joins TRBV7-6 to TRBJ2-1, with a weak D call TRBD2 (6 bases). The CDR3 totals 15 residues. Trimming removed 4 bases at V and 3 bases at J, with 13 bases between. CDR1 and CDR2 from the germline V gene are SGHVS and FNYEAQ. The CDR3 protein is CASSSSVGGYNEQFF. The CDR3 DNA is TGTGCCAGCAGCTCCTCGGTGGGAGGCTACAATGAGCAGTTCTTC.

CDR3 bases: TGTGCCAGCAGCCTAGAGTCGGGACTAGCGGTAGGAGAGACCCAGTACTTC. Translating it yields CASSLESGLAVGETQYF. The V call is TRBV9, the J call TRBJ2-5; 11 bases fit TRBD2. The CDR3 spans 17 residues. The J segment lost 4 bases and the V segment lost 4 bases, leaving 12 bases of the junction unmatched. CDR1 is SGDLS, CDR2 YYNGEE, per germline. The whole variable domain, filled in from reference TRBV9 and TRBJ2-5, reads DSGVTQTPKHLITATGQRVTLRCSPRSGDLSVYWYQQSLDQGLQFLIQYYNGEERAKGNILERFSAQQFPDLHSELNLSSLELGDSALYFCASSLESGLAVGETQYFGPGTRLLVL.